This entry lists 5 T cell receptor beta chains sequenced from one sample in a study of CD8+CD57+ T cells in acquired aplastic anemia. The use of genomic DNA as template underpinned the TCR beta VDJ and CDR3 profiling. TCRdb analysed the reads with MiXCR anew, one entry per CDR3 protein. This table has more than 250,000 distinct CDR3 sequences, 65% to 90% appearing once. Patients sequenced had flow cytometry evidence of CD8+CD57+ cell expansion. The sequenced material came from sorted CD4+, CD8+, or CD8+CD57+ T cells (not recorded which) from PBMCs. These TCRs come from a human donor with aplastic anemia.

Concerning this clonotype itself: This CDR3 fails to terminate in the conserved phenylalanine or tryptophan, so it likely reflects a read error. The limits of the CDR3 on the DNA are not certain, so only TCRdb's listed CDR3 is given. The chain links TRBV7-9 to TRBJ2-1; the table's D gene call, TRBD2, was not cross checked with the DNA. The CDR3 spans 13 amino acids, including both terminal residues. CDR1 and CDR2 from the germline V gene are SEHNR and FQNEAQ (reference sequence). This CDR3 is CASSSGGGTEPLY.

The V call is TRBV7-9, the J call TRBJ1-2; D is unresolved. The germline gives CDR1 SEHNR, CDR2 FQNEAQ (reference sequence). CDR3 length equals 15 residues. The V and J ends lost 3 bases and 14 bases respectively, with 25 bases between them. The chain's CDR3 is CASSLVPGSNYVETF. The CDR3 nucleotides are TGTGCCAGCAGCTTGGTACCCGGGTCAAACTATGTTGAAACCTTC.

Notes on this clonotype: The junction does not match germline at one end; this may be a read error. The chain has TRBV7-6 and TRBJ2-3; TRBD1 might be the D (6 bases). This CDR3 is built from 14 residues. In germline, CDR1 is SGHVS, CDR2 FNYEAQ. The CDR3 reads CASTLGGVPYRQYF. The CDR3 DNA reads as TGTGCCAGCACCCTAGGGGGAGTCCCCTATAGGCAGTACTTT. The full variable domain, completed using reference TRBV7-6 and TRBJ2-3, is GAGVSQSPRYKVTKRGQDVALRCDPISGHVSLYWYRQALGQGPEFLTYFNYEAQQDKSGLPNDRFSAERPEGSISTLTIQRTEQRDSAMYRCASTLGGVPYRQYFGPGTRLTVL.

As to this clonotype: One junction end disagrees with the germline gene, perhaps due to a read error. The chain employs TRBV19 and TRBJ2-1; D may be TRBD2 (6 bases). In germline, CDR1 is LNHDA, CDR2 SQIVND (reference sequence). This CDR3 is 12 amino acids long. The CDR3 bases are TGTACCAGCAGCTTTGGCGGGGATGAGCAGTTCTTC. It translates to CTSSFGGDEQFF.

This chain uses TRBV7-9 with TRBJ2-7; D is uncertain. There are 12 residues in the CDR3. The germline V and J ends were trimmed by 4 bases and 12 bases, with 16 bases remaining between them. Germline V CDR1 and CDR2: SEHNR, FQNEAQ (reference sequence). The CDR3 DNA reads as TGTGCCAGCAGCTCTGTAGGAAGGGTGGGGTACGTC. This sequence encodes CASSSVGRVGYV.